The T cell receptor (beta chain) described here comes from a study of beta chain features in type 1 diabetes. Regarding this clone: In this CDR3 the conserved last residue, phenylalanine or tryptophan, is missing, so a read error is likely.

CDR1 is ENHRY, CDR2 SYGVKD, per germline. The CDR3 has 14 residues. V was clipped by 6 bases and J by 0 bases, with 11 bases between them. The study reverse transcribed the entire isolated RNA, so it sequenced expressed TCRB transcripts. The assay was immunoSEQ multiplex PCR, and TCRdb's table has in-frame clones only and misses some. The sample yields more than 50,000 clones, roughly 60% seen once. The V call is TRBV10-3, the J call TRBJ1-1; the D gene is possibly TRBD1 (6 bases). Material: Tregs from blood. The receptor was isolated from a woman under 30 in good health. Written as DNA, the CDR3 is TGTGCCATCAGGGCTACAGGGCTGAACACTGAAGCTTTCCTT. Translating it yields CAIRATGLNTEAFL.